This T cell receptor (beta chain) came from a study of T-cell memory formation after mild COVID-19. Whole-study context: For the most part, TCR clusters were specific to one donor. General observations from the study: A balance of CD4 and CD8 characterized clones contracting day 15 to 85, whereas later expanders leaned CD4+.

TCRdb ran MiXCR on the 5' RACE reads and lists one entry per CDR3 protein. Altogether 300,000 to 400,000 distinct CDR3 sequences are present, 20% to 25% being singletons, with the ten largest covering around an eighth. Concerning this clonotype itself: The antigen is undetermined.

V was pared by 0 bases and J by 9 bases, with 11 bases of the junction left unmatched. The CDR3 contains 16 residues. Per the germline V gene, CDR1 is LGHNA and CDR2 is YSLEER. The clonotype was recovered from an adult woman who had mild COVID-19 (a few samples of this study predate the infection). Cell type and time point are not known. The sample consisted of PBMCs or a T cell subset sorted from them (not recorded which). This chain links TRBV4-3 with TRBJ2-4; 7 bases agree with TRBD2. CDR3: CASSQDLGRGGLIQYF. Here the CDR3 DNA reads TGCGCCAGCAGCCAAGATCTGGGGAGGGGTGGACTCATTCAGTACTTC.